This T cell receptor (beta chain) was captured in a study of T-cell reconstitution after alpha-beta-depleted transplantation in children. Findings and limits, study-wide: It was surviving recipient T cells and thymic progenitors that gave some patients high TCRbeta diversity at day 60. It was reported that alpha-beta T cells came from several hundred expanded graft clones (about two months after transplant).

CDR1 and CDR2 from the germline V gene are SGHAT and FQNNGV. The CDR3 sequence is 13 residues long. V was pared by 0 bases and J by 5 bases, with 5 bases between. The TCRbeta library incorporated unique molecular identifiers. TCRdb recomputed calls from the PCR reads with MiXCR, one row per CDR3 protein. This table has hundreds of thousands of distinct CDR3 sequences, about an eighth appearing once. Ten or more counts support this clonotype. The target antigen is unknown. The chain has TRBV11-2 and TRBJ1-5; D gene uncertain. This clonotype was obtained from a girl aged 2 to 9 with congenital amegakaryocytic thrombocytopenia, due to receive a stem cell transplant. Source: PBMCs, taken before TCRalphabeta/CD19-depleted stem cell transplant. The CDR3 is CASSLDPDQPQHF. The CDR3 nucleotides read TGTGCCAGCAGCTTAGATCCCGATCAGCCCCAGCATTTT.